This TCR beta chain stems from a study of PD-1 blockade in classical Hodgkin lymphoma (dated by TCRdb to the early 2020s). General notes on the study: Nivolumab dosing was 3 mg/kg intravenously every 2 weeks, continuing until either disease progression or unacceptable toxicity. The study used TCR beta sequencing and CyTOF to define a peripheral blood immune signature of response to PD-1 blockade in classical Hodgkin lymphoma. Study-wide conclusions, independent of this receptor: The study covered only a single clinical trial cohort, and the causes of the repertoire differences, possibly disease activity or prior therapy, were still not defined. Newly diagnosed patients were reported to have lower baseline TCR diversity than healthy donors, and relapsed/refractory patients were reported to have lower baseline TCR diversity still. CD4+ but not CD8+ TCR diversity rose significantly by C4D1 (p=0.0027 vs p=0.16), most apparent in complete responders (p=0.02). Trial patients with a complete response had baseline diversity similar to that of newly diagnosed patients, while partial responders and progressors had significantly lower diversity. Lower diversity was seen in patients whose nivolumab began less than 1 year after ASCT, and these patients were left out of later analyses so that immune reconstitution would not confound the results.

V ends up 1 base short and J 4 bases short, with an unmatched junction base count of 8. Based on the germline V gene, the CDR1 and CDR2 sequences are SGHVS and FQNEAQ. The CDR3 runs 16 amino acids, cysteine and phenylalanine included. Only the CDR3 DNA stays, 48 bases, in frame from base 1. What this sample's time point label stands for: cycle 4 day 1 (C4D1), after more than five weeks of nivolumab. Every trial patient had relapsed following autologous stem cell transplantation, and prior brentuximab vedotin exposure was what differed among cohorts A, B and C. The trial cohort included 56 patients with relapsed/refractory classical Hodgkin lymphoma, and each patient had a best overall response of complete response, partial response or progressive disease. Single-agent nivolumab was administered to trial patients in the multi-cohort phase II CheckMate 205 trial. An independent review committee assessed best overall response by applying the 2007 International Working Group response criteria. Trial PBMCs were collected immediately before nivolumab initiation (C1D1) and during therapy at cycle 2 day 1 and cycle 4 day 1. Peripheral blood was collected in 8 mL Vacutainer Cell Preparation Tubes, from which PBMCs were isolated by centrifugation and then cryopreserved.

Genomic DNA was extracted with the Qiagen DNeasy kit from unsorted PBMCs and from negatively selected CD4+ and CD8+ fractions. Using primers that anneal to V and J segments, immunoSEQ multiplex PCR amplified the TCR beta CDR3 regions. A synthetic immune receptor repertoire was used to minimize amplification bias, and remaining bias was computationally removed after sequencing. On the authors' methods: Repertoire diversity was quantified as the Shannon entropy index using custom Python scripts. The unsorted, CD4+ and CD8+ repertoires were each analyzed separately, with the exception of combined analyses, where CD4+ and CD8+ sequences were merged in silico. Clonal expansion was defined as at least a 2-fold frequency increase after treatment relative to C1D1, with a pseudocount of 0.5 for undetected baseline clones. Clones with 0 or 1 copy at C1D1 were classified as singleton clones, and clones with 2 or more copies were classified as non-singleton clones. Clones expanded in unsorted samples were labelled as CD4+, CD8+ or unknown by matching protein sequences in sorted samples from the same patient. Wilcoxon tests on paired samples were used to test changes in diversity from C1D1 to C4D1. The immuneACCESS repertoire file appears here via TCRdb, limited to in-frame rearrangements. These files lack a portion of the clones; in checked studies, under half of the deficit traces to unresolved V genes, and the cause of the others is not known. Clone size and the V and J calls come from that table; the DNA yielded D and trimming. This sample comprises tens of thousands of clones, 90% of them detected only once. The ten largest clones capture around 3% of the sample.

Remarks on this clone: This receptor's antigen is unknown. Base qualities were left out, and no much larger clone turns up one base away.

The sequence joins TRBV7-8 to TRBJ1-2; 8 bases in the middle match TRBD1. The material was peripheral blood mononuclear cells (PBMCs), obtained before the fourth cycle of nivolumab. The sequence was obtained from a human donor with classical Hodgkin lymphoma. The nucleotide sequence reads TGTGCCAGCAGCTTAGACCCCGGGACAGGTTCCTATGGCTACACCTTC. Translated, this is CASSLDPGTGSYGYTF.